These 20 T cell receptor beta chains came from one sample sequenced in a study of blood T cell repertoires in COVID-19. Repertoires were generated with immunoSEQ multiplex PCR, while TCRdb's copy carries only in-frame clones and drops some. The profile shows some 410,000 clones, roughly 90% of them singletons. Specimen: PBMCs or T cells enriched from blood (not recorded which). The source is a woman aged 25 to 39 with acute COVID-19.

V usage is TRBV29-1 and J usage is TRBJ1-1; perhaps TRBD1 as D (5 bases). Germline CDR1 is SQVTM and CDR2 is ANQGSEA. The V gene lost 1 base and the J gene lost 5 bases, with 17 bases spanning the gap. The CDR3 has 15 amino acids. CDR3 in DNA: TGCAGCGTTGAAGTAGTAGGGACTGAGGGGACTGAAGCTTTCTTT. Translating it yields CSVEVVGTEGTEAFF. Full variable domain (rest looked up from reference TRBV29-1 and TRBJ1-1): SAVISQKPSRDICQRGTSLTIQCQVDSQVTMMFWYRQQPGQSLTLIATANQGSEATYESGFVIDKFPISRPNLTFSTLTVSNMSPEDSSIYLCSVEVVGTEGTEAFFGQGTRLTVV.

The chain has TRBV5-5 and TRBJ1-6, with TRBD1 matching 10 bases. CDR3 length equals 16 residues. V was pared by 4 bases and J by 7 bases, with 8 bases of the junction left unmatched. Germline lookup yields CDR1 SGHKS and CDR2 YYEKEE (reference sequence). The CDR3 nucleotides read TGTGCCAGCAGCCCCGGGACAGGGGAGGTCAATTCACCCCTCCACTTT. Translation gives CASSPGTGEVNSPLHF.

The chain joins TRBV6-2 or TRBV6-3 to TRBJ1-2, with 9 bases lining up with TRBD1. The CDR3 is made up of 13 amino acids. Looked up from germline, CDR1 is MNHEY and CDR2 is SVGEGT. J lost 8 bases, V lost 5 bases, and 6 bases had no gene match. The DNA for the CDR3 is TGTGCCAGCAGTCCCGCCGGGACAGGGGGCTACACCTTC. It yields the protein CASSPAGTGGYTF.

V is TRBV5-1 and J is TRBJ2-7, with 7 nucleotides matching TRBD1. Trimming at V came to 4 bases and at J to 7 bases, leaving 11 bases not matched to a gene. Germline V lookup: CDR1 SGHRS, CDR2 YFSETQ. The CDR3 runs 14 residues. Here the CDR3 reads CASSVDRESGEQYF. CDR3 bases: TGCGCCAGCAGCGTCGACAGGGAGTCGGGGGAGCAGTACTTC.

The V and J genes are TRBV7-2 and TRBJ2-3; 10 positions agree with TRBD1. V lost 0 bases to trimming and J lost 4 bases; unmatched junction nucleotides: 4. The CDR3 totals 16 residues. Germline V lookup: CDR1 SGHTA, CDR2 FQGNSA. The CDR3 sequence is CASSLAGTGEADTQYF. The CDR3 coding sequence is TGTGCCAGCAGCTTAGCGGGGACAGGGGAAGCAGATACGCAGTATTTT.

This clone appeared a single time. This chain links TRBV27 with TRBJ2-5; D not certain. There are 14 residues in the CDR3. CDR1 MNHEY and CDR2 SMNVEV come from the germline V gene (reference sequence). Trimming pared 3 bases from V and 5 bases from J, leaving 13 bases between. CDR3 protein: CASSLTTRLETQYF. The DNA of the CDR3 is TGTGCCAGCAGTTTGACCACGAGGTTGGAGACCCAGTACTTC.

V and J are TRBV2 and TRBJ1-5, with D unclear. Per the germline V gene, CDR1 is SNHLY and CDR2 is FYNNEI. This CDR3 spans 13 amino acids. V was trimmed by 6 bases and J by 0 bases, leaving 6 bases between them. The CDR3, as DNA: TGTGCCAGCAGGAGTTATAGCAATCAGCCCCAGCATTTT. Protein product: CASRSYSNQPQHF. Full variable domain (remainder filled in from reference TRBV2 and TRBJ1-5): EPEVTQTPSHQVTQMGQEVILRCVPISNHLYFYWYRQILGQKVEFLVSFYNNEISEKSEIFDDQFSVERPDGSNFTLKIRSTKLEDSAMYFCASRSYSNQPQHFGDGTRLSIL.

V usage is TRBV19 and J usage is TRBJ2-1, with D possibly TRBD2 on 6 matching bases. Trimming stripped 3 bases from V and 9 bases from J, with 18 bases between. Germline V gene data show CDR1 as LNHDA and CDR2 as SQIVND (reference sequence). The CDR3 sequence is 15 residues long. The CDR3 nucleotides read TGTGCCAGTAGTATTTCGGAGGGCAGGGCGGTTGAGCAGTTCTTC. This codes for CASSISEGRAVEQFF. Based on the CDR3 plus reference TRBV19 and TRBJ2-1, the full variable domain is DGGITQSPKYLFRKEGQNVTLSCEQNLNHDAMYWYRQDPGQGLRLIYYSQIVNDFQKGDIAEGYSVSREKKESFPLTVTSAQKNPTAFYLCASSISEGRAVEQFFGPGTRLTVL.

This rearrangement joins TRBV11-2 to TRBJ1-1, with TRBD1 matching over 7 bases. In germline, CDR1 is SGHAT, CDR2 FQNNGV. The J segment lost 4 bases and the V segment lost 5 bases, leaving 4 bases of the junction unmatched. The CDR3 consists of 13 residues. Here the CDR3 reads CASSLRQGTEAFF. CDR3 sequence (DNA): TGTGCCAGCAGCCTCCGACAGGGCACTGAAGCTTTCTTT. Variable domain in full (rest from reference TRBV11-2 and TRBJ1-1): EAGVAQSPRYKIIEKRQSVAFWCNPISGHATLYWYQQILGQGPKLLIQFQNNGVVDDSQLPKDRFSAERLKGVDSTLKIQPAKLEDSAVYLCASSLRQGTEAFFGQGTRLTVV.

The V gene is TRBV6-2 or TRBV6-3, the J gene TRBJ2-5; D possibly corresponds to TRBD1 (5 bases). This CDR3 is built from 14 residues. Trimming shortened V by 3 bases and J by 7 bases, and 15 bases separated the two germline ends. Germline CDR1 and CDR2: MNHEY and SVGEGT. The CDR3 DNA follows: TGTGCCAGCAGTTATCCGGACACGGCGAGGACCCAGTACTTC. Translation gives CASSYPDTARTQYF.

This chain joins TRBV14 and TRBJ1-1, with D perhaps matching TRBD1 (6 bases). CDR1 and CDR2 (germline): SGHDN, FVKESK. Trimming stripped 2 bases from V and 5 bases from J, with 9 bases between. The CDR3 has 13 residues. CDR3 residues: CASSQRGLTEAFF. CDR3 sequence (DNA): TGTGCCAGCAGCCAAAGGGGGTTAACTGAAGCTTTCTTT.

CDR3: CASSPTSGGIFYNEQFF. CDR3 DNA sequence: TGTGCCAGCTCACCGACTAGCGGGGGGATCTTTTACAATGAGCAGTTCTTC. The chain combines TRBV18 with TRBJ2-1; 13 bases map to TRBD2. Germline V lookup: CDR1 KGHSH, CDR2 LQKENI. V gave up 3 bases and J gave up 4 bases; unmatched junction bases: 6. The CDR3 runs to 17 residues.

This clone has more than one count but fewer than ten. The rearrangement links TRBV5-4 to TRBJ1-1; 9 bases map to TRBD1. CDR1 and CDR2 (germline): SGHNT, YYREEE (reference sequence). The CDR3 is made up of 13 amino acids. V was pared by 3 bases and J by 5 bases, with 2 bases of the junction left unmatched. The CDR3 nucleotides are TGTGCCAGCAGCTCGACAGGGGGTACTGAAGCTTTCTTT. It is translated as CASSSTGGTEAFF.

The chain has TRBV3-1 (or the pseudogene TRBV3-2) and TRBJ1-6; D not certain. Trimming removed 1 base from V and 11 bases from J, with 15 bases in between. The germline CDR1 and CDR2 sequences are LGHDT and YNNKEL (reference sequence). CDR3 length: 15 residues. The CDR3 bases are TGTGCCAGCAGCCAAGTTCCGGGGATCCCAGCACCCCTCCACTTT. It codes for CASSQVPGIPAPLHF.

The CDR3 DNA reads TGCAGCGCCATTAACAGGGACACTGAAGCTTTCTTT. This gives the protein CSAINRDTEAFF. V is TRBV29-1 and J is TRBJ1-1; D possibly corresponds to TRBD1 (6 bases). Germline CDR1 SQVTM, CDR2 ANQGSEA. The CDR3 has 12 amino acids. The V end lost 7 bases, the J end lost 3 bases, and 12 bases lay between the germline ends.

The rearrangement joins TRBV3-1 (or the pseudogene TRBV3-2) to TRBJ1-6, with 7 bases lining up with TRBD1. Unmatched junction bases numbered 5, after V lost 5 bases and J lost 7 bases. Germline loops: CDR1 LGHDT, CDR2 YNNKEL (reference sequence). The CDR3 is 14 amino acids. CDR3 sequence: CASSAGTANSPLHF. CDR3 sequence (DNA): TGTGCCAGCAGCGCAGGGACAGCCAATTCACCCCTCCACTTT.

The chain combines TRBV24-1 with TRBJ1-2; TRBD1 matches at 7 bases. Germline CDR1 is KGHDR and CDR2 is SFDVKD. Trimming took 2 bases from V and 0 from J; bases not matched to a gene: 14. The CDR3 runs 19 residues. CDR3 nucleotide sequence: TGTGCCACCAGTGATTACGGTGACAGGGCCGTTCTCACTAACTATGGCTACACCTTC. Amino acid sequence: CATSDYGDRAVLTNYGYTF.

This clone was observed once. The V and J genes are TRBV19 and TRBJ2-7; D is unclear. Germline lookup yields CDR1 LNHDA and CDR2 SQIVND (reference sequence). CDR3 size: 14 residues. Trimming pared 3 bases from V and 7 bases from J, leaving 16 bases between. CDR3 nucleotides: TGTGCCAGTAGTATCGGCCCGGCGGCGAAAGAGCAGTACTTC. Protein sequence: CASSIGPAAKEQYF.

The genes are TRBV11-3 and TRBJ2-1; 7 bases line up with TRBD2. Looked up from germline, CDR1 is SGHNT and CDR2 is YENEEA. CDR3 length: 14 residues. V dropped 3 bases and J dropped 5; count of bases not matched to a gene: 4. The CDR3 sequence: CASSFPGRNNEQFF. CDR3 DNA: TGTGCCAGCAGCTTTCCCGGGAGGAACAATGAGCAGTTCTTC.

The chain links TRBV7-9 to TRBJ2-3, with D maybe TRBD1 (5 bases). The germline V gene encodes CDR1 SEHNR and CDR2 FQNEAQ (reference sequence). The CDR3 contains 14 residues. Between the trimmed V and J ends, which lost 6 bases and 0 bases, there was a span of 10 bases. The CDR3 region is CASSLDSSTDTQYF. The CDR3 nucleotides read TGTGCCAGCAGTCTTGACAGTAGCACAGATACGCAGTATTTT. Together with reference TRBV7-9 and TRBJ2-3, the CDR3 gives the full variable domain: DTGVSQNPRHKITKRGQNVTFRCDPISEHNRLYWYRQTLGQGPEFLTYFQNEAQLEKSRLLSDRFSAERPKGSFSTLEIQRTEQGDSAMYLCASSLDSSTDTQYFGPGTRLTVL.